Below are 15 T cell receptor beta chains sequenced from a single sample in a study of blood T cell repertoires in COVID-19. This table comes from immunoSEQ multiplex PCR, and its TCRdb copy is limited to in-frame clones, with some not included. The table has 220,000 or so clones, nearly 90% seen once; the top ten hold approximately 15%. The sequenced sample was PBMCs or T cells enriched from blood (not recorded which). These receptors were taken from a man aged 25-40 years who had been exposed to COVID-19.

The chain combines TRBV28 with TRBJ1-2; no firm D call. CDR1 and CDR2 (germline): MDHEN, SYDVKM. The CDR3 contains 12 residues. The V gene lost 10 bases and the J gene lost 7 bases, with 16 bases spanning the gap. The CDR3 DNA follows: TGTGCCACGGGTTTTGACTTGGGTGGCTACACCTTC. It yields the protein CATGFDLGGYTF.

The rearrangement links TRBV11-2 to TRBJ2-1; 9 bases are shared with TRBD2. V lost 4 bases, J lost 7 bases, and 11 bases stayed unmatched. The CDR3 contains 16 residues. Germline CDR1 is SGHAT and CDR2 is FQNNGV. The CDR3 loop is CASSSRGGAVVNEQFF. CDR3 nucleotide sequence: TGTGCCAGCAGCTCTCGCGGGGGGGCCGTTGTAAATGAGCAGTTCTTC.

V is TRBV5-6 and J is TRBJ2-3, with 13 bases fitting TRBD2. The CDR3 length is 17 residues. V was pared by 3 bases and J by 2 bases, with 6 bases of the junction left unmatched. The germline V gene encodes CDR1 SGHDT and CDR2 YYEEEE. The CDR3: CASSSRLAGGPTDTQYF. As DNA, the CDR3 is TGTGCCAGCAGCTCCCGACTAGCGGGGGGCCCCACAGATACGCAGTATTTT.

The chain uses TRBV24-1 and TRBJ2-3; tentative D call: TRBD2 (6 bases). V lost 5 bases, J lost 1 base, and 6 bases lay in between. The CDR3 runs 13 residues. Germline CDR1 KGHDR, CDR2 SFDVKD. CDR3 sequence reads: CATSAGGTDTQYF. In DNA, the CDR3 is TGTGCCACCAGTGCGGGGGGCACAGATACGCAGTATTTT.

This clone was counted once. This chain connects TRBV20-1 to TRBJ1-2; D is ambiguous. CDR3 size: 10 residues. Germline CDR1 DFQATT, CDR2 SNEGSKA (reference sequence). Between the trimmed V and J ends, which lost 7 bases and 8 bases, there was a span of 11 bases. CDR3 sequence: CSVGKEGYTF. The CDR3 coding sequence is TGCAGTGTGGGCAAGGAAGGCTACACCTTC.

J is TRBJ2-3 and V is TRBV5-1; D unresolved. V was cut by 4 bases and J by 1 base, with 4 bases left in between. The CDR3 runs to 12 residues. Germline assignment: CDR1 SGHRS and CDR2 YFSETQ. The CDR3 bases are TGCGCCAGCAGCCCAGGCACAGATACGCAGTATTTT. Residues: CASSPGTDTQYF.

This chain connects TRBV7-9 to TRBJ2-3; 11 nucleotides agree with TRBD2. The CDR3 consists of 17 residues. Germline V gives CDR1 SEHNR, CDR2 FQNEAQ (reference sequence). J gave up 0 bases and V 2 bases, and 4 bases lay outside the gene matches. In nucleotides, the CDR3 is TGTGCCAGCAGCTTACCCCTAGCGGGGGGCAGCACAGATACGCAGTATTTT. Protein: CASSLPLAGGSTDTQYF. The variable domain in full, with the rest retrieved from reference TRBV7-9 and TRBJ2-3, is DTGVSQNPRHKITKRGQNVTFRCDPISEHNRLYWYRQTLGQGPEFLTYFQNEAQLEKSRLLSDRFSAERPKGSFSTLEIQRTEQGDSAMYLCASSLPLAGGSTDTQYFGPGTRLTVL.

The rearrangement uses TRBV13 and TRBJ2-3; perhaps TRBD2 as D (7 bases). CDR3 size: 15 residues. Trimming took off 5 bases at V and 0 bases at J, with 12 bases between the two ends. The germline gives CDR1 PRHDT, CDR2 FYEKMQ (reference sequence). CDR3: CASSKGRGSTDTQYF. In DNA form, the CDR3 reads TGTGCCAGCAGCAAGGGGAGGGGGAGCACAGATACGCAGTATTTT. The full variable domain, its missing parts supplied by reference TRBV13 and TRBJ2-3, is AAGVIQSPRHLIKEKRETATLKCYPIPRHDTVYWYQQGPGQDPQFLISFYEKMQSDKGSIPDRFSAQQFSDYHSELNMSSLELGDSALYFCASSKGRGSTDTQYFGPGTRLTVL.

The genes are TRBV2 and TRBJ1-5, with 9 bases identical to TRBD1. Trimming cost V 6 bases and J 5 bases; bases outside gene matches: 5. Germline assignment: CDR1 SNHLY and CDR2 FYNNEI. The CDR3 consists of 14 residues. The CDR3 nucleotides read TGTGCCAGCAGGGGGACAGGGCGGGATCAGCCCCAGCATTTT. This translates into CASRGTGRDQPQHF.

This clone was counted a few times. The chain is built from TRBV6-1 and TRBJ2-1; no clear D gene. Germline V gene lookup returns CDR1 MNHNS and CDR2 SASEGT. V lost 1 base, J lost 4 bases, and 8 bases lay in between. The CDR3 consists of 14 residues. The CDR3 nucleotides read TGTGCCAGCAGTGAAGTGGGCAGTTACAATGAGCAGTTCTTC. The encoded protein is CASSEVGSYNEQFF.

The J gene is TRBJ2-5, the V gene TRBV1; the D call of TRBD2 is as the table states it, not checked on the DNA. TRBV1 is labeled a pseudogene. The CDR3 contains 14 residues. The CDR3 region has the DNA TGCACCAGCAGCCAGGGTACTACCGAAGAGACCCAGTACTTC. It encodes CTSSQGTTEETQYF.

The chain is built from TRBV7-2 and TRBJ2-1; no definite D call. Germline CDR1 SGHTA, CDR2 FQGNSA. Trimming stripped 0 bases from V and 2 bases from J, with 5 bases between. This CDR3 has 14 amino acids. The CDR3, as DNA: TGTGCCAGCAGCTTAGCGTCTCCCTACAATGAGCAGTTCTTC. As protein: CASSLASPYNEQFF.

The rearrangement joins TRBV4-3 to TRBJ1-6, with D hard to call. Looked up from germline, CDR1 is LGHNA and CDR2 is YSLEER. The CDR3 covers 16 residues. Trimming shortened V by 1 base and J by 10 bases, and 17 bases separated the two germline ends. The CDR3 here is CASSQGSRVLGSPLHF. The CDR3, as DNA: TGCGCCAGCAGCCAAGGTTCGAGGGTTCTCGGGTCACCCCTCCACTTT.

The V gene is TRBV19, the J gene TRBJ1-1, with TRBD1 matching over 7 bases. Trimming cost V 8 bases and J 0 bases; bases outside gene matches: 6. The CDR3 is 14 residues long. From germline, CDR1 is LNHDA and CDR2 SQIVND (reference sequence). As DNA, the CDR3 is TGTGCCAGTTACACAGGGGCGATGAACACTGAAGCTTTCTTT. Amino acid sequence: CASYTGAMNTEAFF.

The table lists this clone with a count of one. The chain combines TRBV6-5 with TRBJ1-2; D is unclear. CDR1 is MNHEY and CDR2 is SVGAGI in the germline V gene. Trimming removed 7 bases at V and 3 bases at J, with 12 bases between. CDR3 length equals 13 residues. CDR3 loop: CASTFTEDYGYTF. In DNA form, the CDR3 reads TGTGCCAGCACCTTTACGGAGGACTATGGCTACACCTTC.